This entry lists 10 T cell receptor beta chains sequenced from one sample in a study of T cells in Graves' hyperthyroidism and ophthalmopathy. Authors of the study amplified TCR beta CDR3 regions from RNA transcripts. An initial round of RT-PCR targeting the TCR CDR3 relied on the HTBI primer set. TCRdb redid the calling of the multiplex PCR reads with MiXCR, one entry per CDR3 protein. The data show 530,000 or so distinct CDR3 sequences, under 20% seen once. The sequenced sample was blood. Receptors were obtained from a young woman with Graves' ophthalmopathy.

This clonotype occurred many times. The chain joins TRBV2 to TRBJ1-5; D remains unclear. Germline V gene data show CDR1 as SNHLY and CDR2 as FYNNEI. V lost 1 base and J lost 9, with 13 bases in between. The CDR3 contains 14 residues. The CDR3 DNA reads as TGTGCCAGCAGTGAAGACAGCCTTCGCATGCCCCAGCATTTT. This translates into CASSEDSLRMPQHF.

The V call is TRBV5-1, the J call TRBJ2-7, with 9 bases lining up with TRBD2. Germline V gives CDR1 SGHRS, CDR2 YFSETQ. Trimming at V came to 0 bases and at J to 4 bases, leaving 11 bases not matched to a gene. The CDR3 has 17 residues. The CDR3 spells CASSLAAGERGVYEQYF. The CDR3 nucleotides are TGCGCCAGCAGCTTGGCCGCGGGTGAGCGGGGGGTTTACGAGCAGTACTTC.

The chain has TRBV6-2 or TRBV6-3 and TRBJ2-2; D uncertain. Between the trimmed V and J ends, which lost 4 bases and 2 bases, there was a span of 8 bases. There are 14 residues in the CDR3. Germline CDR1 reads MNHEY; CDR2 reads SVGEGT. CDR3 nucleotide sequence: TGTGCCAGCAGTTCCTGGGGTAACACCGGGGAGCTGTTTTTT. Translating gives CASSSWGNTGELFF.

This clonotype showed up just a few times. The chain carries TRBV7-9 and TRBJ1-1; possible D gene TRBD1, 5 bases. V lost 5 bases to trimming and J lost 5 bases, with 9 bases between them. CDR1 and CDR2 from the germline V gene are SEHNR and FQNEAQ (reference sequence). This CDR3 is 12 amino acids long. The CDR3 nucleotides read TGTGCCAGCAGCCCAGGGCGGACTGAAGCTTTCTTT. Its protein product is CASSPGRTEAFF. Filled out from reference TRBV7-9 and TRBJ1-1, the complete variable domain reads DTGVSQNPRHKITKRGQNVTFRCDPISEHNRLYWYRQTLGQGPEFLTYFQNEAQLEKSRLLSDRFSAERPKGSFSTLEIQRTEQGDSAMYLCASSPGRTEAFFGQGTRLTVV.

This clonotype has a handful of counts. V usage is TRBV3-1 and J usage is TRBJ2-6, with D possibly being TRBD1 (5 bases). The CDR3 is 15 amino acids. Germline values: CDR1 LGHDT, CDR2 YNNKEL (reference sequence). V was trimmed by 0 bases and J by 3 bases, leaving 6 bases between them. The CDR3 loop is CASSQEGVGANVLTF. The CDR3 DNA sequence: TGTGCCAGCAGCCAAGAAGGGGTTGGGGCCAACGTCCTGACTTTC.

The chain recombines TRBV13 with TRBJ1-3, with a weak D call TRBD1 (5 bases). The CDR3 covers 16 residues. V was shortened by 5 bases and J by 4 bases, with 18 bases between the two germline ends. Germline V lookup: CDR1 PRHDT, CDR2 FYEKMQ (reference sequence). CDR3 sequence reads: CASSPRGELGGNTIYF. The DNA for the CDR3 is TGTGCCAGCAGCCCCCGAGGGGAGCTAGGAGGAAACACCATATATTTT.

In this sample, this clonotype turned up a few times. J is TRBJ2-7 and V is TRBV7-3, with 7 bases that match TRBD1. Trimming took 2 bases from V and 3 from J; bases not matched to a gene: 4. Per germline, CDR1 SGHTA and CDR2 FQGTGA. This CDR3 is 14 amino acids long. This CDR3 reads CASSLGGQNYEQYF. CDR3 bases: TGTGCCAGCAGCTTAGGGGGACAGAACTACGAGCAGTACTTC. Variable domain in full (rest from reference TRBV7-3 and TRBJ2-7): GAGVSQTPSNKVTEKGKYVELRCDPISGHTALYWYRQSLGQGPEFLIYFQGTGAADDSGLPNDRFFAVRPEGSVSTLKIQRTERGDSAVYLCASSLGGQNYEQYFGPGTRLTVT.

This clonotype has only a few counts. V is TRBV27 and J is TRBJ2-6; tentatively, D is TRBD2 (6 bases). The CDR3 totals 14 residues. CDR1 and CDR2 (germline): MNHEY, SMNVEV (reference sequence). V lost 10 bases and J 4 bases, leaving 14 bases between the germline ends. This CDR3 is CATRMAGGANVLTF. The DNA for the CDR3 is TGTGCCACCCGAATGGCGGGAGGGGCCAACGTCCTGACTTTC.

Only a few counts were recorded for this clonotype. The chain uses TRBV5-1 and TRBJ2-7; 10 bases fit TRBD1. This CDR3 is built from 14 residues. V trimming: 4 bases; J trimming: 5 bases; junction bases outside the gene matches: 6. The germline gives CDR1 SGHRS, CDR2 YFSETQ. This chain's CDR3 is CASSQMDRGDEQYF. The CDR3 DNA reads TGCGCCAGCAGCCAGATGGACAGGGGGGACGAGCAGTACTTC. The full variable domain, its missing parts supplied by reference TRBV5-1 and TRBJ2-7, is KAGVTQTPRYLIKTRGQQVTLSCSPISGHRSVSWYQQTPGQGLQFLFEYFSETQRNKGNFPGRFSGRQFSNSRSEMNVSTLELGDSALYLCASSQMDRGDEQYFGPGTRLTVT.

This clonotype came up once. The chain has TRBV9 and TRBJ1-4; no clear D. Trimming left V 0 bases short and J 7 bases short, with 13 bases between. This CDR3 contains 15 residues. In germline, CDR1 is SGDLS, CDR2 YYNGEE. The CDR3 reads CASSVATGGFEKLFF. The CDR3 DNA reads TGTGCCAGCAGCGTAGCTACGGGCGGGTTTGAAAAACTGTTTTTT. Supplemented by reference TRBV9 and TRBJ1-4, the full variable domain reads DSGVTQTPKHLITATGQRVTLRCSPRSGDLSVYWYQQSLDQGLQFLIQYYNGEERAKGNILERFSAQQFPDLHSELNLSSLELGDSALYFCASSVATGGFEKLFFGSGTQLSVL.